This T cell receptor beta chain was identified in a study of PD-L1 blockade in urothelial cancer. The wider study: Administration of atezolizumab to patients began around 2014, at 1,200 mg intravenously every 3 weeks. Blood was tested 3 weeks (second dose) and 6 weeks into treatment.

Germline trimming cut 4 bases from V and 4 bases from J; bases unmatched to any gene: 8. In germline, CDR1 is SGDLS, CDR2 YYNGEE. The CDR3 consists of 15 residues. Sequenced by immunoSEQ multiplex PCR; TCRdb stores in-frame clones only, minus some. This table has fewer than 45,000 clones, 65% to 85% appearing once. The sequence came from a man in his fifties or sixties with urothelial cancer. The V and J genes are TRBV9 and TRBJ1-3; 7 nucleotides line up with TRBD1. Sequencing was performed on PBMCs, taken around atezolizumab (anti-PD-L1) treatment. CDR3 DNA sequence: TGTGCCAGCAGCACCCACAGGGGTAGCGGAAACACCATATATTTT. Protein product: CASSTHRGSGNTIYF.